This TCR beta chain was sequenced during a study of blood T cell repertoires in COVID-19. Study background: PBMCs, B-cell-depleted T cells, or T cells provided the cDNA or gDNA that made up the material.

In the authors' methods: Researchers report that nucleated cell counts were estimated from reference gene primer amplification. Assay used: immunoSEQ multiplex PCR; TCRdb lists only in-frame clones, some missing. V and J calls and clone size are as listed in that table; D and trimming were resolved from the DNA. The top ten clones hold nearly 0.95% of a sample with some 150,000 clones, roughly 86% of them seen once. The sequence came from a woman aged 50 to 60 with acute or convalescent COVID-19. Sequencing used peripheral blood.

CDR3 coding DNA: TGTGCCAGCAGCCCCCGACAGGGGGCCACCTACGAGCAGTACTTC. The encoded protein is CASSPRQGATYEQYF. The chain links TRBV7-2 to TRBJ2-7; 10 bases fit TRBD1. In germline, CDR1 is SGHTA, CDR2 FQGNSA. The CDR3 extends over 15 amino acids. Trimming at V came to 5 bases and at J to 2 bases, leaving 6 bases not matched to a gene.